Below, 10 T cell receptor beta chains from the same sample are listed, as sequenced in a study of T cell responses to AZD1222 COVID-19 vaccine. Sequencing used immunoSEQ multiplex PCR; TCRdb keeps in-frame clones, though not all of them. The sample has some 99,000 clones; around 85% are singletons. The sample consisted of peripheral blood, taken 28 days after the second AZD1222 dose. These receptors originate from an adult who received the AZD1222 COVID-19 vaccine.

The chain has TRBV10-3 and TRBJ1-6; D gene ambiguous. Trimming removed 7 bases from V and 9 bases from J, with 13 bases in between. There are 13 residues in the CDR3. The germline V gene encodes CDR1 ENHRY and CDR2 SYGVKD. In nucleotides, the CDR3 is TGTGCCATCAACCCAGATCCTACTTCACCCCTCCACTTT. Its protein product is CAINPDPTSPLHF.

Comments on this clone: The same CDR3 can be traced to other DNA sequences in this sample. The CDR3 coding sequence is TGTGCCAGCAGCGTAGGCAGCTCCTACAATGAGCAGTTCTTC. It is translated as CASSVGSSYNEQFF. The V gene is TRBV9, the J gene TRBJ2-1; D is ambiguous. CDR3 length: 14 residues. With 0 bases removed from V and 0 bases from J, the gap between germline ends came to 4 bases. Germline V gene sequence: CDR1 SGDLS, CDR2 YYNGEE.

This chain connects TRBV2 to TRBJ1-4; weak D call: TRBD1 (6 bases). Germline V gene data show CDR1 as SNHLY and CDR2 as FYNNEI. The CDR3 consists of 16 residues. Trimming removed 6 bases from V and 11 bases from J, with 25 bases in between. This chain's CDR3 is CASSAQLGTKMAKLFF. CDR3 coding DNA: TGTGCCAGCAGCGCGCAACTCGGGACAAAAATGGCGAAACTGTTTTTT.

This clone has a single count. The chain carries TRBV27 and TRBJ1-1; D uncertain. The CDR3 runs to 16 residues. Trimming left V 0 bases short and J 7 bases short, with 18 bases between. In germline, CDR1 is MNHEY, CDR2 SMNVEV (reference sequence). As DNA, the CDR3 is TGTGCCAGCAGTTTATCCTCCTCGGTCAGCTCGGTTGAAGCTTTCTTT. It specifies CASSLSSSVSSVEAFF.

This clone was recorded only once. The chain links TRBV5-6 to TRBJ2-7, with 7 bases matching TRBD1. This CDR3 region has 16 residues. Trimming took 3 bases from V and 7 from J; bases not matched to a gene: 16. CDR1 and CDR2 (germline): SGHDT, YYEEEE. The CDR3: CASSYGTAETFGEQYF. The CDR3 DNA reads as TGTGCCAGCAGCTATGGGACAGCCGAAACCTTTGGGGAGCAGTACTTC.

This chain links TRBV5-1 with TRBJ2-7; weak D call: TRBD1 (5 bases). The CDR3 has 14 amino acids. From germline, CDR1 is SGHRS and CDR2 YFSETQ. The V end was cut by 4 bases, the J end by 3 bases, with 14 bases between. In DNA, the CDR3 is TGCGCCAGCAGCCCGGACGGACATGGCTACGAGCAGTACTTC. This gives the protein CASSPDGHGYEQYF.

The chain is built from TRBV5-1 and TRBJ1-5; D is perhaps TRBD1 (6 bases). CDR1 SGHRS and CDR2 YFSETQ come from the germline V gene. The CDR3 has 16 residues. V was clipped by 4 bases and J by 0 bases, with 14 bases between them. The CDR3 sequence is CASSPTGPNSNQPQHF. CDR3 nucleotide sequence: TGCGCCAGCAGCCCGACAGGTCCCAATAGCAATCAGCCCCAGCATTTT.

Here the CDR3 DNA reads TGTGCCAGCAGTTATCGACAGGGGGCAGAGACCCAGTACTTC. Translating it yields CASSYRQGAETQYF. V and J are TRBV7-9 and TRBJ2-5, with TRBD1 identical over 10 bases. V lost 6 bases, J lost 4 bases, and 5 bases stayed unmatched. This CDR3 has 14 amino acids. Germline V CDR1 and CDR2: SEHNR, FQNEAQ (reference sequence).

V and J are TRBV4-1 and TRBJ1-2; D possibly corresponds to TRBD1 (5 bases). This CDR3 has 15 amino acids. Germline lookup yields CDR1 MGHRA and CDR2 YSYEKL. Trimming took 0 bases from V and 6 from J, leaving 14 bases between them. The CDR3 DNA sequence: TGCGCCAGCAGCCAAGATCAGGGCCCGTTAAATGGCTACACCTTC. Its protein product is CASSQDQGPLNGYTF.

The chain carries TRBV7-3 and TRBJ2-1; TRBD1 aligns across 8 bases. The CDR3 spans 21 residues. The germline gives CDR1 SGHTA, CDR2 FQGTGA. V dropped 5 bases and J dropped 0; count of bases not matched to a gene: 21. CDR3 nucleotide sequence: TGTGCCAGCAGCCCAGGACAGGGAAGGATTAGCGGCCCTAGCTCCTACAATGAGCAGTTCTTC. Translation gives CASSPGQGRISGPSSYNEQFF.